The clone carrying this T cell receptor beta chain came up a few times. The sample comes from a study of Tregs in tolerant kidney transplant recipients. CDR1 and CDR2 from the germline V gene are GTSNPN and SVGIG (reference sequence). The V end was cut by 5 bases, the J end by 3 bases, with 14 bases between. The CDR3 is 14 amino acids. Unstimulated regulatory T cells (CD4+CD25+CD127-), CD4+CD25- non-regulatory cells, CD4 and CD8 cells were FACS-sorted from thawed PBMCs. An overnight rest at 37°C with approximately 210 IU/ml IL-2 preceded regulatory T cell sorting from thawed PBMCs. The repertoire was sequenced with immunoSEQ multiplex PCR; TCRdb's copy has only in-frame clones and lacks some. The data hold 15,000 to 20,000 clones, with roughly 82% observed a single time.

The sequence was collected from a human donor in good health. The chain couples TRBV30 to TRBJ1-5, with D possibly matching TRBD1 (5 bases). The sequencing input was Tregs from blood. The CDR3 nucleotides read TGTGCCTGGGGAACGGGGCAAGCCAATCAGCCCCAGCATTTT. As protein: CAWGTGQANQPQHF.